This T cell receptor beta chain was identified in a study of shared clonotypes between healthy human individuals. This clone was recorded once. Assay: immunoSEQ multiplex PCR; the TCRdb copy retains only in-frame clones and omits some. The data show millions of clones, around 95% seen once. J lost 5 bases, V lost 4 bases, and 6 bases had no gene match. The CDR3 covers 15 residues. Germline values: CDR1 SGHNT, CDR2 YYREEE (reference sequence). The source of this sequence is a man aged 18 to 29 in good health. V gene TRBV5-4 combines with J gene TRBJ2-1; 10 positions match TRBD1. The sample comprised naive CD4+ T cells sorted from blood. Subset here: CD45RA+ positively selected. CDR3 loop: CASSLTGQGNNEQFF. The CDR3 DNA sequence: TGTGCCAGCAGCCTAACGGGACAGGGGAACAATGAGCAGTTCTTC.